This TCR beta chain was obtained from a study of blood T cell repertoires in COVID-19. Per the original data handling: Counts of nucleated cells, estimated from reference gene primer amplification, were obtained. TCRdb's table, derived via immunoSEQ multiplex PCR, lists solely in-frame clones and lacks some. From that table come the V and J calls and clone size; the DNA was used to work out D and trimming. The profile shows 200,000 to 300,000 clones, roughly 80% of them singletons. This CDR3 has 18 residues. The V gene's germline CDR1 is LNHDA and CDR2 SQIVND (reference sequence). Trimming took 5 bases from V and 1 from J; bases not matched to a gene: 9.

The sample was peripheral blood. V gene TRBV19 combines with J gene TRBJ2-7, with 15 positions matching TRBD2. This TCR derives from an older man with acute or convalescent COVID-19. The CDR3 nucleotides are TGTGCCAGTAGTGCTACCGGACTAGCGGGGGGGTCTTCCTACGAGCAGTACTTC. Translating gives CASSATGLAGGSSYEQYF. Looking up the rest from reference TRBV19 and TRBJ2-7 gives the full variable domain: DGGITQSPKYLFRKEGQNVTLSCEQNLNHDAMYWYRQDPGQGLRLIYYSQIVNDFQKGDIAEGYSVSREKKESFPLTVTSAQKNPTAFYLCASSATGLAGGSSYEQYFGPGTRLTVT.